The next 22 T cell receptor beta chains were all read from a single sample in a study of shared T cell receptors in the human thymus (TCRdb year 2021). The method behind the library was the immunoSEQ multiplex PCR assay. TCRdb's version of the immuneACCESS table is confined to in-frame rearrangements and falls short of the full clone set. An unresolved V gene accounts for under half of the shortfall where checked; the remainder is of unknown origin. This sample lists about 610,000 clones; approximately 90% were detected once. The top ten constitute around 0.0099% of the sample. This sample also belongs to another study, concerning human thymus T cells.

The specimen sequenced was thymocytes. These receptors all come from a boy under two years old with a congenital heart defect. Donor details come from another sample of the same person, matched by shared clones.

CDR3: CASSFRVLNEQFF. The CDR3 region has the DNA TGTGCCAGCAGCTTCAGGGTCCTAAATGAGCAGTTCTTC. The rearrangement joins TRBV5-6 to TRBJ2-1, with D tentatively TRBD1 (5 bases). The CDR3 runs 13 residues. Germline V gene data show CDR1 as SGHDT and CDR2 as YYEEEE. The germline V and J ends were trimmed by 2 bases and 7 bases, with 10 bases remaining between them.

The V gene is TRBV4-1, the J gene TRBJ2-5; D possibly corresponds to TRBD2 (6 bases). Trimming removed 0 bases from V and 2 bases from J, with 13 bases in between. Germline values: CDR1 MGHRA, CDR2 YSYEKL. The CDR3 has 16 amino acids. This CDR3 reads CASSQDGGTHQETQYF. In DNA, the CDR3 is TGCGCCAGCAGCCAAGATGGGGGGACTCATCAAGAGACCCAGTACTTC.

This clone showed up just once. The rearrangement joins TRBV4-1 to TRBJ2-3; possible D gene TRBD1, 6 bases. The germline gives CDR1 MGHRA, CDR2 YSYEKL. This CDR3 is built from 20 residues. Trimming pared 0 bases from V and 1 base from J, leaving 23 bases between. Here the CDR3 DNA reads TGCGCCAGCAGCCAAGACGCTGGACTCCGGGACACTTCTCGCACAGATACGCAGTATTTT. Translated: CASSQDAGLRDTSRTDTQYF.

V and J are TRBV5-5 and TRBJ2-5; 7 bases are shared with TRBD1. From germline, CDR1 is SGHKS and CDR2 YYEKEE (reference sequence). The CDR3 runs 15 residues. Losses at the gene ends were 5 bases for V and 1 base for J; bases not matched to a gene: 8. In nucleotides, the CDR3 is TGTGCCAGCAGTGCTCCACAGGGGTTCCAAGAGACCCAGTACTTC. Translated: CASSAPQGFQETQYF.

V gene TRBV27 combines with J gene TRBJ2-1; 8 nucleotides match TRBD1. The V segment lost 0 bases and the J segment 0 bases; nucleotides outside the gene matches: 10. The CDR3 runs to 19 residues. Germline V gives CDR1 MNHEY, CDR2 SMNVEV (reference sequence). The DNA of the CDR3 is TGTGCCAGCAGTTTATCGACCCCAGGGGGCCCCAGCTCCTACAATGAGCAGTTCTTC. Its protein is CASSLSTPGGPSSYNEQFF.

The CDR3 region has the DNA TGTGCCACCTTAGCGGGAGGGCCCCAAGAGACCCAGTACTTC. Translation: CATLAGGPQETQYF. The chain combines TRBV28 with TRBJ2-5; TRBD2 matches 11 bases. The CDR3 spans 14 residues. With 10 bases clipped from V and 1 base from J, the junction kept 5 bases outside the gene matches. CDR1 is MDHEN and CDR2 is SYDVKM in the germline V gene.

The chain combines TRBV28 with TRBJ1-2; D is ambiguous. Trimming took 4 bases from V and 8 from J, leaving 11 bases between them. Germline V gene data show CDR1 as MDHEN and CDR2 as SYDVKM. This CDR3 region has 12 residues. For the CDR3, the DNA is TGTGCCAGCAGTTACCCGAGGCGGGGCTACACCTTC. It yields the protein CASSYPRRGYTF.

The V call is TRBV2, the J call TRBJ2-7; TRBD1 agrees at 10 bases. The CDR3 runs 15 residues. Per germline, CDR1 SNHLY and CDR2 FYNNEI. V was pared by 10 bases and J by 6 bases, with 15 bases of the junction left unmatched. The CDR3 loop reads CATIRQGARFGEQYF. DNA for the CDR3: TGTGCCACCATCAGACAGGGGGCTCGGTTTGGCGAGCAGTACTTC.

The rearrangement links TRBV11-2 to TRBJ2-7, with 7 bases lining up with TRBD1. The germline V gene has CDR1 SGHAT and CDR2 FQNNGV. V lost 7 bases to trimming and J lost 2 bases; unmatched junction nucleotides: 11. The CDR3 length is 15 residues. CDR3 loop: CASTNTGVQTYEQYF. CDR3 bases: TGTGCCAGCACAAATACAGGGGTTCAAACCTACGAGCAGTACTTC.

The chain links TRBV4-3 to TRBJ2-7; TRBD2 aligns across 10 bases. The CDR3 contains 18 residues. Trimming took 3 bases from V and 0 from J; bases not matched to a gene: 11. Germline V gene sequence: CDR1 LGHNA, CDR2 YSLEER. The CDR3, as DNA: TGCGCCAGCAGCCATGGCCATAAGCGGGAGGGCCTCTCCTACGAGCAGTACTTC. This sequence encodes CASSHGHKREGLSYEQYF.

A few counts support this clone. The gene calls are TRBV5-5 and TRBJ2-3; 10 bases line up with TRBD1. Germline V gene sequence: CDR1 SGHKS, CDR2 YYEKEE (reference sequence). The V and J ends lost 6 bases and 5 bases, in that order; junction bases with no gene match: 3. The CDR3 is 13 residues long. The CDR3 bases are TGTGCCAGCATTGGGACAGGGGAAGATACGCAGTATTTT. It specifies CASIGTGEDTQYF.

CDR3 residues: CASSSTLSDTEAFF. DNA of the CDR3: TGTGCCAGTAGTTCCACTTTATCGGACACTGAAGCTTTCTTT. V gene TRBV19 combines with J gene TRBJ1-1; D is unresolved. Trimming took 5 bases from V and 3 from J, leaving 13 bases between them. The CDR3 is 14 amino acids. Germline V gives CDR1 LNHDA, CDR2 SQIVND (reference sequence).

The chain uses TRBV27 and TRBJ2-7; D might be TRBD2 (6 bases). Trimming removed 5 bases from V and 3 bases from J, with 11 bases in between. This CDR3 region has 13 residues. Germline loops: CDR1 MNHEY, CDR2 SMNVEV (reference sequence). The CDR3 DNA reads as TGTGCCAGCAGTCGAACGCGGGACTACGAGCAGTACTTC. Its translation is CASSRTRDYEQYF.

The chain employs TRBV27 and TRBJ2-7; D not resolved. The V gene's germline CDR1 is MNHEY and CDR2 SMNVEV (reference sequence). The CDR3 is 17 amino acids. Trimming stripped 5 bases from V and 1 base from J, with 21 bases between. The CDR3: CASSPTIVKHHSYEQYF. The CDR3, as DNA: TGTGCCAGCAGTCCAACCATTGTGAAACATCATTCCTACGAGCAGTACTTC.

The CDR3 spells CAISPLVAGGNNEQFF. The CDR3 region has the DNA TGTGCCATCAGCCCCCTGGTCGCGGGAGGCAACAATGAGCAGTTCTTC. The chain joins TRBV10-3 to TRBJ2-1, with 8 nucleotides matching TRBD2. Germline loops: CDR1 ENHRY, CDR2 SYGVKD. There are 16 residues in the CDR3. V shed 6 bases, J shed 5 bases, and the junction held 12 bases outside the gene matches.

Here the CDR3 DNA reads TGTGCCTGGAGCAAAAACGCCAGGGCTAGCGGGAATAACTACGAGCAGTACTTC. Its translation: CAWSKNARASGNNYEQYF. V is TRBV30 and J is TRBJ2-7; 9 nucleotides match TRBD2. V lost 3 bases to trimming and J lost 3 bases; unmatched junction nucleotides: 18. The CDR3 runs to 18 residues. Germline lookup yields CDR1 GTSNPN and CDR2 SVGIG (reference sequence).

This clone is a singleton in its sample. The chain carries TRBV27 and TRBJ2-3, with D possibly being TRBD2 (6 bases). Trimming pared 1 base from V and 1 base from J, leaving 6 bases between. CDR1 and CDR2 from the germline V gene are MNHEY and SMNVEV (reference sequence). This CDR3 has 14 residues. CDR3 residues: CASSLWGGTDTQYF. CDR3 nucleotide sequence: TGTGCCAGCAGTTTATGGGGGGGCACAGATACGCAGTATTTT.

The J gene is TRBJ1-2, the V gene TRBV30; possibly TRBD1 for D (6 bases). Germline CDR1 GTSNPN, CDR2 SVGIG (reference sequence). The germline V and J ends were trimmed by 5 bases and 0 bases, with 13 bases remaining between them. The CDR3 length is 14 residues. The CDR3, as DNA: TGTGCCTGGGGGGGACAACATACTAACTATGGCTACACCTTC. It yields the protein CAWGGQHTNYGYTF.

This rearrangement joins TRBV5-4 to TRBJ2-5; 8 bases align to TRBD2. Gene TRBJ2-7 matches the end of the DNA better, so the J call may be wrong. Germline assignment: CDR1 SGHNT and CDR2 YYREEE (reference sequence). CDR3 length equals 12 residues. The CDR3, as DNA: TGTGCCAGCAGCGCCGGGGGGGTCGAGCAGTACTTC. Protein product: CASSAGGVEQYF.

V gene TRBV11-2 combines with J gene TRBJ2-1; TRBD2 matches at 8 bases. J was trimmed by 10 bases and V by 5 bases; bases with no gene match: 13. This CDR3 region has 15 residues. In germline, CDR1 is SGHAT, CDR2 FQNNGV. CDR3 in DNA: TGTGCCAGCAGCCGAAGGACTAGCCGGGGGCTGGAGCAGTTCTTC. Translated, it gives CASSRRTSRGLEQFF. The full variable domain, completed using reference TRBV11-2 and TRBJ2-1, is EAGVAQSPRYKIIEKRQSVAFWCNPISGHATLYWYQQILGQGPKLLIQFQNNGVVDDSQLPKDRFSAERLKGVDSTLKIQPAKLEDSAVYLCASSRRTSRGLEQFFGPGTRLTVL.

The V call is TRBV4-2, the J call TRBJ2-7, with 7 bases that match TRBD2. CDR3 length equals 16 residues. CDR1 is LGHNA, CDR2 YNFKEQ, per germline. Trimming removed 0 bases from V and 3 bases from J; junction bases left unmatched: 8. The CDR3 sequence is CASSQDRSGGLYEQYF. In nucleotides, the CDR3 is TGTGCCAGCAGCCAAGATCGGTCGGGAGGCCTCTACGAGCAGTACTTC.

With respect to this clone: Other DNA sequences of this sample code for an identical CDR3. The V call is TRBV4-3, the J call TRBJ2-1, with a weak D call TRBD2 (6 bases). The germline gives CDR1 LGHNA, CDR2 YSLEER. V was shortened by 0 bases and J by 6 bases, with 6 bases between the two germline ends. This CDR3 region has 13 residues. The CDR3 here is CASSQEGGNEQFF. The DNA for the CDR3 is TGCGCCAGCAGCCAAGAGGGGGGCAATGAGCAGTTCTTC.